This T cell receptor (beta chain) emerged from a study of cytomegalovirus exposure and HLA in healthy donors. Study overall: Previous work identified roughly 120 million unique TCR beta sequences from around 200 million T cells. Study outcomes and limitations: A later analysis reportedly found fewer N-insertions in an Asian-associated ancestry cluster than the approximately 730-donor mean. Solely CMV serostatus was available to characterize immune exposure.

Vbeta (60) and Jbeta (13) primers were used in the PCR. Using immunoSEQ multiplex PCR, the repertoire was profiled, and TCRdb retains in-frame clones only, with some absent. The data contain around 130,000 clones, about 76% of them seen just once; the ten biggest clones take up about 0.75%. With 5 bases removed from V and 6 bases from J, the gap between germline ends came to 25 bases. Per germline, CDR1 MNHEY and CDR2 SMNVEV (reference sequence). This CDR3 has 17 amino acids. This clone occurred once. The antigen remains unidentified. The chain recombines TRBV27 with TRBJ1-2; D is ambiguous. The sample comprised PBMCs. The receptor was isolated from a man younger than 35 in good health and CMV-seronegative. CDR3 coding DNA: TGTGCCAGCAGTCCCAGTTGGTTTTCCTTAAAGTACGATGGCTACACCTTC. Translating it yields CASSPSWFSLKYDGYTF.